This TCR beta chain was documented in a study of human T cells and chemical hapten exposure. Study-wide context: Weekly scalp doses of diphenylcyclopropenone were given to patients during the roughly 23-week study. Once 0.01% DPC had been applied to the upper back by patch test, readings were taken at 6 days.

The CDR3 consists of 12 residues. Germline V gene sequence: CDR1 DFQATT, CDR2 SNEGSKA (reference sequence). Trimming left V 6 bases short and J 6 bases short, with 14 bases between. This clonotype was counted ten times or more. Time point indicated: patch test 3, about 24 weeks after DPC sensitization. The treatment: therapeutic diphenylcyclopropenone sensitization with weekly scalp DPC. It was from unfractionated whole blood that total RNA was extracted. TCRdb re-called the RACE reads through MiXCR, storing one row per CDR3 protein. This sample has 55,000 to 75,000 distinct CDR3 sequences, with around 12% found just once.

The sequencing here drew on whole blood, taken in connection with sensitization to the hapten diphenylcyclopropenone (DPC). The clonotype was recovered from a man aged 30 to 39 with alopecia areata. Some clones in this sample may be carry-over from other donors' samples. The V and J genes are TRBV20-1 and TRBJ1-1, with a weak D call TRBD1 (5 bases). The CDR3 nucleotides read TGCAGTGCAAGCGGATGGGGGTCTGAAGCTTTCTTT. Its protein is CSASGWGSEAFF.